This T cell receptor beta chain was obtained from a study of Tregs in tolerant kidney transplant recipients (dated by TCRdb to between 2018 and 2021). Study-level background: The transplants used related donors along with nonmyeloablative bone marrow transplantation, and in the human trials mixed chimerism was transient. TCRbeta sequencing was used in the study to identify donor-specific regulatory T cells before combined kidney and bone marrow transplantation, and the identified cells were then tracked after transplant.

For TCRbeta CDR3 sequencing, genomic DNA from the sorted cells was extracted using the QIAGEN DNeasy Blood and Tissue Kit. High-throughput TCRbeta CDR3 sequencing, including PCR amplification with bias correction and internal controls, was performed commercially through immunoSEQ. The authors' analysis ran thus. A unique productive TCRbeta sequence was defined by the CDR3 nucleotide sequence when primers matched, and otherwise by the CDR3 amino acid sequence together with the Vbeta and Jbeta genes. As a correction for sorting error, sequences shared between sorted populations at a frequency ratio of 2:1 or less were discarded, and the remaining shared sequences were assigned to the higher population. Donor-reactive sequences were defined as at least 5-fold expanded in CFSE-low cells versus unstimulated cells, with frequency of at least 0.01% in CFSE-low cells. Repertoire divergence was quantified by Jensen-Shannon divergence using the top 100 TCRbeta sequences ranked by frequency. When a sample had multiple sequencing runs, each run was corrected for sorting error separately and the runs were then pooled. TCRdb obtained this table from immuneACCESS and retained in-frame rearrangements with V and J assigned. These tables miss some clones; where compared with another copy, unresolved V genes account for less than half of the shortfall, and the remainder is unexplained. The D gene and trimming were derived from the DNA, and the V and J assignments and clone size from that table. The sample table records some 74,000 clones; more than 85% of these occur just once. Jointly, the top ten make up approximately 0.35% of the sample.

The time point label of this sample denotes: blood sample drawn before combined kidney and bone marrow transplant. Unstimulated Tregs (CD4+CD25+CD127-), CD4+ non-Tregs (CD4+CD25-), CD4 and CD8 cells were FACS-sorted from thawed PBMCs. Prior to Treg sorting, thawed PBMCs were rested overnight at 37 degrees C with 200 IU/ml IL-2. Patients were several combined kidney and bone marrow transplant recipients from the ITN036ST trial, and only these trial subjects had samples available. Healthy control blood was processed by Ficoll density gradient to PBMCs and cryopreserved; patient PBMCs were collected before and after transplant. The paper's findings and limits, for the study overall: PCR primers changed over time for some patients, so nucleotide-level comparison across those patients' samples was not possible. The study was limited by small patient numbers, and the findings need validation in larger populations and under other immunosuppression protocols. Donor-specific Treg expansion was found to exceed global Treg expansion in tolerant patients, suggesting antigen-driven rather than nonspecific expansion. Expanding Tregs with activated donor B cells appeared to identify the most biologically relevant and donor-specific TCRbeta repertoire. Biological reproducibility was not examined directly, but technical replication error appeared to be minimal.

The junction carries 20 bases between V and J, which are trimmed by 5 bases and 7 bases respectively. The CDR3 has 16 amino acids, counting the end cysteine and phenylalanine. CDR3 DNA only is kept here, 48 bases in frame from base 1. The CDR1 and CDR2 encoded by the germline V gene (reference sequence) are SEHNR and FQNEAQ. On this clone: The clone's antigen remains unknown. Base qualities are missing; no much larger clone stands one base away.

The sequences come from Tregs from blood, collected before the transplant. The clonotype was recovered from a human donor who received a combined kidney and bone marrow transplant. The rearrangement joined TRBV7-9 to TRBJ1-4; the D segment cannot be called with confidence. The CDR3 region has the sequence CASSPNWNGPSEKLFF. The nucleotide sequence is given as TGTGCCAGCAGCCCCAATTGGAACGGACCAAGTGAAAAACTGTTTTTT.